This paragraph covers one TCR beta chain sequence. Its antigen is not yet known. No clone much larger than this one lies a single base away; base qualities are absent. TCRbeta CDR3 regions were amplified from genomic DNA by means of the immunoSEQ Assay, a bias-controlled multiplex PCR. Per the authors' processing: Nucleated cell counts per sample were estimated from amplification of reference gene primers within the assay. Sequence reads were collapsed and filtered to measure the absolute abundance of every unique TCRbeta CDR3 rearrangement. For each sample, productive Simpson clonality was calculated as the square root of Simpson's diversity index over productive rearrangements. TCRdb stores this immuneACCESS table with in-frame sequences only. Part of the clones is absent; in the studies checked, under half of the shortfall reflects unresolved V genes, and no reason is known for the rest. Clone size and V and J calls were adopted from that table, with D and trimming inferred from the DNA. Counted in this sample were 90,000 to 120,000 clones; about two thirds of them appeared once. Of the sample, 1.8% is held by the ten largest clones.

The data derive from a study of blood T cell repertoires in COVID-19 (dated by TCRdb to 2020 to 2021). At the level of the whole study: Samples covering the acute and convalescent phases of COVID-19 were provided by collaborators in the United States, Italy and Spain. The material from the prospective study consisted of cDNA or gDNA derived from T cells, B-cell-depleted T cells, or PBMCs. Deeply sampled blood TCRbeta repertoires from subjects exposed to, actively infected with, or recovered from COVID-19 were included in the dataset. The repertoires were released in a freely available public database meant as a resource for research on the immune response to SARS-CoV-2. Samples came from the ongoing ImmuneRACE study (first 160 participants) plus 1,254 subjects from 6 global collaborators. Nearly every sample came with metadata listing a de-identified subject ID, COVID-19 status, age in years and sex. Where available, HLA class I and class II types were obtained from metadata supplied by the sample provider rather than from assay-based typing.

The research as a whole found: The amount of clinical and demographic metadata varied by source and participant and was provided uncurated.

Collaborating institutions collected whole blood in K2EDTA tubes following their own protocols. For TCRbeta analysis, collaborator samples were shipped as frozen whole blood, as isolated PBMCs, or as DNA extracted from either sample type. V loses 6 bases at its end and J loses 8 bases; junction bases beyond the gene matches: 6. The CDR3 numbers 12 residues from cysteine through phenylalanine. Only the CDR3 portion is preserved as DNA: 36 bases, with reading frame beginning at the first base. CDR1 and CDR2 were assigned from the germline V gene (reference sequence) as LNHDA and SQIVND. This receptor was obtained from a woman aged 40 to 55 with acute or convalescent COVID-19. The specimen sequenced was peripheral blood. Here the chain combines TRBV19 and TRBJ1-2, with 7 middle bases fitting TRBD1. The CDR3 amino acid sequence is: CASSQQGLGYTF. In nucleotides, the sequence is TGTGCCAGTAGCCAACAGGGGTTGGGCTACACCTTC.